The 24 T cell receptor beta chains below were found in one sample sequenced in a study of blood T cells in healthy people across ages. Primers used in a second PCR of roughly 7 to 12 cycles were a sample-barcoded 5' primer and a J-beta primer mix. Via MiXCR, TCRdb re-called the 5' RACE reads, giving one row per CDR3 protein. Here the sample spans 750,000 to 950,000 distinct CDR3 sequences, around 25% being singletons. Another study also made use of these data, one on T cells of mothers and their children.

The material sequenced was blood. These receptors all stem from a boy under 18 in good health.

The chain has TRBV2 and TRBJ2-5; possibly TRBD2 for D (7 bases). The germline CDR1 and CDR2 sequences are SNHLY and FYNNEI. V lost 6 bases and J 2 bases, leaving 16 bases between the germline ends. The CDR3 sequence is 15 residues long. In DNA, the CDR3 is TGTGCCAGCAGGGACAGTGGGGGGGTACAAGAGACCCAGTACTTC. Its translation: CASRDSGGVQETQYF. The complete variable domain, with remaining parts taken from reference TRBV2 and TRBJ2-5, reads EPEVTQTPSHQVTQMGQEVILRCVPISNHLYFYWYRQILGQKVEFLVSFYNNEISEKSEIFDDQFSVERPDGSNFTLKIRSTKLEDSAMYFCASRDSGGVQETQYFGPGTRLLVL.

The chain carries TRBV11-2 and TRBJ1-2, with 10 positions matching TRBD1. The length of the CDR3 is 16 residues. Per germline, CDR1 SGHAT and CDR2 FQNNGV. The J segment lost 2 bases and the V segment lost 4 bases, leaving 7 bases of the junction unmatched. The CDR3, as DNA: TGTGCCAGCAGCTCCCGATCGGACAGGGGGAACTATGGCTACACCTTC. Its protein is CASSSRSDRGNYGYTF.

The chain is built from TRBV20-1 and TRBJ2-1, with D perhaps TRBD1 (6 bases). The CDR3 covers 18 residues. Trimming cost V 2 bases and J 4 bases, with 24 bases left between them. Germline-derived CDR1 and CDR2 are DFQATT and SNEGSKA (reference sequence). The DNA of the CDR3 is TGCAGTGCTAGACCCCTGCTTACTGTTTTAGGGGGTTACAATGAGCAGTTCTTC. Amino acid sequence: CSARPLLTVLGGYNEQFF.

This clonotype was detected only a few times. V is TRBV10-3 and J is TRBJ1-2; 8 bases align to TRBD1. The CDR3 spans 15 residues. Trimming at V came to 6 bases and at J to 2 bases, leaving 8 bases not matched to a gene. Germline V gene data show CDR1 as ENHRY and CDR2 as SYGVKD. The CDR3 bases are TGTGCCATCAGCACAGGGACAGGCGAGAACTATGGCTACACCTTC. Translating it yields CAISTGTGENYGYTF.

At least ten counts were recorded for this clonotype. The chain joins TRBV4-2 to TRBJ2-5; TRBD2 aligns across 12 bases. CDR1 and CDR2 from the germline V gene are LGHNA and YNFKEQ. The CDR3 spans 15 residues. The J segment lost 2 bases and the V segment lost 3 bases, leaving 1 base of the junction unmatched. CDR3 DNA sequence: TGTGCCAGCAGCCAGGGGACTAGCGGGCAAGAGACCCAGTACTTC. Translation: CASSQGTSGQETQYF.

V gene TRBV29-1 combines with J gene TRBJ2-5; D is possibly TRBD1 or TRBD2 (6 bases each). The CDR3 consists of 13 residues. Trimming shortened V by 7 bases and J by 3 bases, and 15 bases separated the two germline ends. Germline loops: CDR1 SQVTM, CDR2 ANQGSEA. The CDR3 DNA reads as TGCAGCGCAAGGGGGGAGTTGGAAGAGACCCAGTACTTC. This encodes CSARGELEETQYF.

This clonotype was detected many times. This sequence joins TRBV20-1 and TRBJ2-5, with 8 bases identical to TRBD2. This CDR3 has 15 amino acids. The V gene end was trimmed by 0 bases and the J gene end by 5 bases; junction bases not matched to a gene: 8. Germline V gene data show CDR1 as DFQATT and CDR2 as SNEGSKA (reference sequence). CDR3 sequence reads: CSARDSGVGWETQYF. The CDR3 bases are TGCAGTGCTAGAGATAGCGGGGTCGGGTGGGAGACCCAGTACTTC.

The chain carries TRBV7-9 and TRBJ2-3; D not certain. Germline V gene sequence: CDR1 SEHNR, CDR2 FQNEAQ (reference sequence). Deletions cut 3 bases from V and 5 bases from J, with 18 bases between. The CDR3 has 16 amino acids. CDR3 DNA sequence: TGTGCCAGCAGCTTCCCTCCCGGAGAAATCGGAGATACGCAGTATTTT. Translating it yields CASSFPPGEIGDTQYF. The whole variable domain, remainder taken from reference TRBV7-9 and TRBJ2-3, is DTGVSQNPRHKITKRGQNVTFRCDPISEHNRLYWYRQTLGQGPEFLTYFQNEAQLEKSRLLSDRFSAERPKGSFSTLEIQRTEQGDSAMYLCASSFPPGEIGDTQYFGPGTRLTVL.

This clonotype showed up just a few times. This chain links TRBV24-1 with TRBJ2-1; the D gene is possibly TRBD2 (6 bases). The J call may be in error: the DNA end matches TRBJ2-5 better. Germline lookup yields CDR1 KGHDR and CDR2 SFDVKD. The CDR3 extends over 13 amino acids. The CDR3 nucleotides read TGTGCCACCGCGGGGTTCAGGTCAGAGACCCAGTACTTC. It specifies CATAGFRSETQYF.

This chain links TRBV19 with TRBJ2-5; perhaps TRBD2 as D (6 bases). The CDR3 runs to 12 residues. Per the germline V gene, CDR1 is LNHDA and CDR2 is SQIVND (reference sequence). Trimming stripped 5 bases from V and 9 bases from J, with 13 bases between. Here the CDR3 reads CASSPSGEAQYF. The CDR3 DNA reads TGTGCCAGTAGTCCCTCCGGGGAGGCCCAGTACTTC.

There are many counts of this clonotype. This rearrangement joins TRBV28 to TRBJ2-2; the D gene is possibly TRBD1 (6 bases). V lost 10 bases to trimming and J lost 9 bases, with 12 bases between them. In germline, CDR1 is MDHEN, CDR2 SYDVKM. This CDR3 is 11 amino acids long. The CDR3 coding sequence is TGTGCCACAGATGGGGGCCGGGAGCTGTTTTTT. Amino acids: CATDGGRELFF.

This clonotype was recorded a few times. The chain couples TRBV28 to TRBJ2-1; 11 positions match TRBD2. V gave up 3 bases and J gave up 1 base; unmatched junction bases: 2. Germline CDR1 MDHEN, CDR2 SYDVKM. The length of the CDR3 is 16 residues. Here the CDR3 DNA reads TGTGCCAGCAGTTTGACTAGCGGGGATTCCTACAATGAGCAGTTCTTC. It codes for CASSLTSGDSYNEQFF. The complete variable domain, with remaining parts taken from reference TRBV28 and TRBJ2-1, reads DVKVTQSSRYLVKRTGEKVFLECVQDMDHENMFWYRQDPGLGLRLIYFSYDVKMKEKGDIPEGYSVSREKKERFSLILESASTNQTSMYLCASSLTSGDSYNEQFFGPGTRLTVL.

The chain is built from TRBV4-1 and TRBJ1-1, with a weak D call TRBD1 (5 bases). Per germline, CDR1 MGHRA and CDR2 YSYEKL. V was clipped by 4 bases and J by 4 bases, with 13 bases between them. CDR3 length: 14 amino acids. The CDR3 sequence: CASSRGRVSTEAFF. The CDR3 DNA follows: TGCGCCAGCAGCCGCGGCAGGGTTTCCACTGAAGCTTTCTTT.

The chain carries TRBV25-1 and TRBJ2-1; D may be TRBD2 (7 bases). Matching the DNA end better, TRBJ2-7 makes the J call doubtful. CDR1 is MGHDK and CDR2 is SYGVNS in the germline V gene. This CDR3 is 16 amino acids long. CDR3 coding DNA: TGTGCCAGCAGCGACTCCCCGGGGGGCGTGGGCCACGAGCAGTACTTC. Amino acid sequence: CASSDSPGGVGHEQYF.

This clonotype was observed a handful of times. The chain couples TRBV7-9 to TRBJ1-2, with D unresolved. With 0 bases removed from V and 6 bases from J, the gap between germline ends came to 8 bases. This CDR3 region has 13 residues. Looked up from germline, CDR1 is SEHNR and CDR2 is FQNEAQ (reference sequence). CDR3: CASSLAIGDGYTF. CDR3 in DNA: TGTGCCAGCAGCTTAGCTATCGGGGATGGCTACACCTTC.

The rearrangement joins TRBV4-1 to TRBJ1-4; D gene uncertain. The germline V gene encodes CDR1 MGHRA and CDR2 YSYEKL. Trimming took 0 bases from V and 7 from J, leaving 18 bases between them. The CDR3 sequence is 17 residues long. The CDR3 loop is CASSQEFVGRFSEKLFF. As DNA, the CDR3 is TGCGCCAGCAGCCAAGAATTTGTCGGCAGGTTTTCTGAAAAACTGTTTTTT.

In this sample, this clonotype turned up many times. This chain connects TRBV14 to TRBJ2-5; no clear D. The V end was cut by 3 bases, the J end by 3 bases, with 14 bases between. Germline CDR1 SGHDN, CDR2 FVKESK. This CDR3 is built from 15 residues. This CDR3 is CASSQALGFKETQYF. CDR3 nucleotides: TGTGCCAGCAGCCAGGCCCTAGGGTTCAAAGAGACCCAGTACTTC.

V gene TRBV18 combines with J gene TRBJ1-2; D remains unclear. This CDR3 region has 15 residues. V was pared by 3 bases and J by 7 bases, with 18 bases between. Germline CDR1 is KGHSH and CDR2 is LQKENI. The CDR3 region has the DNA TGTGCCAGCTCACCTACCGCGGACGGTCCCCTTGGCTACACCTTC. Protein: CASSPTADGPLGYTF.

The chain employs TRBV25-1 and TRBJ2-5; 8 bases fit TRBD1. J gave up 5 bases and V 4 bases, and 6 bases lay outside the gene matches. Germline-derived CDR1 and CDR2 are MGHDK and SYGVNS. The CDR3 is 14 amino acids. The CDR3 nucleotides read TGTGCCAGCAGTGCGGGGACAGGTTGGGAGACCCAGTACTTC. Its protein product is CASSAGTGWETQYF.

V is TRBV10-3 and J is TRBJ1-5, with D uncertain. There are 13 residues in the CDR3. Germline values: CDR1 ENHRY, CDR2 SYGVKD. V was trimmed by 3 bases and J by 5 bases, leaving 8 bases between them. DNA for the CDR3: TGTGCCATCAGTGAATACATTGATCAGCCCCAGCATTTT. It encodes CAISEYIDQPQHF.

The V and J genes are TRBV28 and TRBJ2-5; maybe TRBD1 (7 bases). The J call may be faulty, since TRBJ2-7 better matches the DNA end. Germline CDR1 MDHEN, CDR2 SYDVKM. The CDR3 totals 17 residues. CDR3 in amino acids: CASSPTDRARGTYEQYF. Here the CDR3 DNA reads TGTGCCAGCAGTCCTACCGACAGGGCGCGGGGAACCTACGAGCAGTACTTC.

The sample holds one count of this clonotype. This CDR3 is CASSLVDKETQYF. The CDR3 DNA reads as TGCGCCAGCAGCTTGGTCGACAAAGAGACCCAGTACTTC. This chain joins TRBV5-1 and TRBJ2-5; D gene uncertain. CDR1 and CDR2 (germline): SGHRS, YFSETQ. Between the trimmed V and J ends, which lost 0 bases and 3 bases, there was a span of 6 bases. The CDR3 runs 13 residues.

This clonotype has a count of ten or more. The chain has TRBV12-3 or TRBV12-4 and TRBJ1-5, with no clear D. The length of the CDR3 is 12 residues. With 3 bases removed from V and 6 bases from J, the gap between germline ends came to 6 bases. CDR3 sequence: CASSFGGQPQHF. The DNA of the CDR3 is TGTGCCAGCAGTTTCGGAGGTCAGCCCCAGCATTTT.

This clonotype was found a few times. The V and J genes are TRBV27 and TRBJ1-6, with TRBD1 matching 7 bases. The CDR3 has 16 residues. The germline V gene has CDR1 MNHEY and CDR2 SMNVEV (reference sequence). The ends lost 3 bases at V and 9 bases at J; junction bases unmatched: 11. This CDR3 reads CASSLGAGGGGSPLHF. The CDR3 coding sequence is TGTGCCAGCAGTTTGGGGGCAGGGGGAGGTGGTTCACCCCTCCACTTT.